These 29 T cell receptor beta chains were sequenced from one sample in a study of blood T cell repertoires in COVID-19. TCRdb's table, derived via immunoSEQ multiplex PCR, lists solely in-frame clones and lacks some. This table has hundreds of thousands of clones, approximately 90% appearing once. The sequenced material came from PBMCs or T cells enriched from blood (not recorded which). The receptor source for this set is a man younger than 35 who had recovered from COVID-19.

J is TRBJ1-2 and V is TRBV14; TRBD1 aligns across 11 bases. CDR3 size: 18 residues. The V segment lost 1 base and the J segment 4 bases; nucleotides outside the gene matches: 11. From germline, CDR1 is SGHDN and CDR2 FVKESK. Here the CDR3 DNA reads TGTGCCAGCAGCCAAGTTTGGACAGGGGGCCTCACCACCTATGGCTACACCTTC. It yields the protein CASSQVWTGGLTTYGYTF. Filled out from reference TRBV14 and TRBJ1-2, the complete variable domain reads EAGVTQFPSHSVIEKGQTVTLRCDPISGHDNLYWYRRVMGKEIKFLLHFVKESKQDESGMPNNRFLAERTGGTYSTLKVQPAELEDSGVYFCASSQVWTGGLTTYGYTFGSGTRLTVV.

This rearrangement joins TRBV6-1 to TRBJ1-6; D call uncertain. V shed 5 bases and J shed 7 bases, with 18 bases lying between them. The CDR3 length is 16 residues. From germline, CDR1 is MNHNS and CDR2 SASEGT. The CDR3 spells CASSQEDSLENSPLHF. The CDR3 DNA follows: TGTGCCAGCAGTCAAGAGGACTCCCTCGAGAATTCACCCCTCCACTTT.

V gene TRBV15 combines with J gene TRBJ2-5, with a weak D call TRBD1 (7 bases). V dropped 2 bases and J dropped 3 bases, with 16 bases sitting between them. The CDR3 covers 16 residues. Germline CDR1 and CDR2: LNHNV and YYDKDF (reference sequence). Here the CDR3 DNA reads TGTGCCACCAGCAGAACCGCGGGACAGCCCAAAGAGACCCAGTACTTC. Protein sequence: CATSRTAGQPKETQYF.

The CDR3 sequence: CASSTLEGSYNSPLHF. The CDR3 DNA sequence: TGTGCCAGTAGTACCCTCGAGGGCTCCTATAATTCACCCCTCCACTTT. The rearrangement joins TRBV19 to TRBJ1-6; D gene unclear. This CDR3 region has 16 residues. Per the germline V gene, CDR1 is LNHDA and CDR2 is SQIVND (reference sequence). V lost 4 bases, J lost 0 bases, and 10 bases lay in between.

The genes are TRBV5-4 and TRBJ2-1; TRBD2 matches at 13 bases. Germline V CDR1 and CDR2: SGHNT, YYREEE (reference sequence). The CDR3 covers 17 residues. V dropped 4 bases and J dropped 3; count of bases not matched to a gene: 7. CDR3 protein: CASSGAGTSGIYNEQFF. Written as DNA, the CDR3 is TGTGCCAGCAGCGGGGCCGGGACTAGCGGGATCTACAATGAGCAGTTCTTC. Supplemented by reference TRBV5-4 and TRBJ2-1, the full variable domain reads ETGVTQSPTHLIKTRGQQVTLRCSSQSGHNTVSWYQQALGQGPQFIFQYYREEENGRGNFPPRFSGLQFPNYSSELNVNALELDDSALYLCASSGAGTSGIYNEQFFGPGTRLTVL.

This chain links TRBV5-1 with TRBJ2-3, with TRBD2 matching 8 bases. Germline CDR1 reads SGHRS; CDR2 reads YFSETQ. The CDR3 loop spans 14 amino acids. The V gene end was trimmed by 7 bases and the J gene end by 2 bases; junction bases not matched to a gene: 6. CDR3 bases: TGCGCCAGCCGAACTAGCGGATACACAGATACGCAGTATTTT. This sequence encodes CASRTSGYTDTQYF.

The CDR3 nucleotides are TGCGCCAGCAGCCAACGACAGGGATACCAGCCCCAGCATTTT. It encodes CASSQRQGYQPQHF. The chain links TRBV4-1 to TRBJ1-5; TRBD1 aligns across 7 bases. The germline V gene encodes CDR1 MGHRA and CDR2 YSYEKL. Trimming removed 2 bases from V and 7 bases from J; junction bases left unmatched: 5. The CDR3 extends over 14 amino acids.

This rearrangement joins TRBV28 to TRBJ2-7; D possibly corresponds to TRBD1 (6 bases). CDR3 length: 15 residues. Germline V lookup: CDR1 MDHEN, CDR2 SYDVKM. Trimming stripped 5 bases from V and 5 bases from J, with 19 bases between. CDR3 region: CASSQGGAPDHEQYF. The CDR3 DNA reads TGTGCCAGCAGTCAAGGGGGAGCACCTGACCACGAGCAGTACTTC. Variable domain in full (rest from reference TRBV28 and TRBJ2-7): DVKVTQSSRYLVKRTGEKVFLECVQDMDHENMFWYRQDPGLGLRLIYFSYDVKMKEKGDIPEGYSVSREKKERFSLILESASTNQTSMYLCASSQGGAPDHEQYFGPGTRLTVT.

This clone was observed a few times. CDR3 sequence (DNA): TGTGCCAGCAGCGCCGGGTCTAGCGCCGGGGAGCTGTTTTTT. Protein: CASSAGSSAGELFF. The chain is built from TRBV9 and TRBJ2-2; the D gene is possibly TRBD2 (6 bases). With 3 bases removed from V and 6 bases from J, the gap between germline ends came to 12 bases. There are 14 residues in the CDR3. CDR1 is SGDLS, CDR2 YYNGEE, per germline.

The chain employs TRBV7-8 and TRBJ2-7; possible D gene TRBD2, 5 bases. This CDR3 has 14 amino acids. The germline V and J ends were trimmed by 0 bases and 5 bases, with 11 bases remaining between them. The germline gives CDR1 SGHVS, CDR2 FQNEAQ. In DNA, the CDR3 is TGTGCCAGCAGCTTAGCACCCCGAGGGAACGAGCAGTACTTC. Amino acid sequence: CASSLAPRGNEQYF. The full variable domain, its missing parts supplied by reference TRBV7-8 and TRBJ2-7, is GAGVSQSPRYKVAKRGQDVALRCDPISGHVSLFWYQQALGQGPEFLTYFQNEAQLDKSGLPSDRFFAERPEGSVSTLKIQRTQQEDSAVYLCASSLAPRGNEQYFGPGTRLTVT.

The chain links TRBV10-2 to TRBJ2-1; a possible D gene is TRBD2 (6 bases). The V gene's germline CDR1 is WSHSY and CDR2 SAAADI. CDR3 length: 15 amino acids. The ends were cut back, 6 bases at V and 2 bases at J, with 14 bases in the middle. The CDR3 nucleotides are TGCGCCAGCAGCCCCGGGACTCCTGCCTACAATGAGCAGTTCTTC. It translates to CASSPGTPAYNEQFF.

This chain links TRBV30 with TRBJ2-5; 9 positions match TRBD2. Germline V gene data show CDR1 as GTSNPN and CDR2 as SVGIG (reference sequence). The length of the CDR3 is 13 residues. Trimming cost V 4 bases and J 5 bases; bases outside gene matches: 5. The DNA for the CDR3 is TGTGCCTGGACCCTAGGACTAGCGGAGACCCAGTACTTC. As protein: CAWTLGLAETQYF.

This clone was counted once. The chain links TRBV11-2 to TRBJ2-1; TRBD2 might be the D (5 bases). The CDR3 sequence is 18 residues long. The V end lost 0 bases, the J end lost 5 bases, and 20 bases lay between the germline ends. Germline-derived CDR1 and CDR2 are SGHAT and FQNNGV. DNA of the CDR3: TGTGCCAGCAGCTTAGATCGGTCCAAAGCGGTTTTACACAATGAGCAGTTCTTC. This sequence encodes CASSLDRSKAVLHNEQFF.

In this sample, this clone turned up a few times. V gene TRBV6-5 combines with J gene TRBJ1-2, with TRBD1 identical over 7 bases. V was pared by 2 bases and J by 4 bases, with 1 base of the junction left unmatched. This CDR3 has 13 amino acids. Germline CDR1 is MNHEY and CDR2 is SVGAGI. The CDR3 nucleotides read TGTGCCAGCAGTTACAAGGGGGCCTATGGCTACACCTTC. Translating it yields CASSYKGAYGYTF.

This clone was seen a few times. As DNA, the CDR3 is TGTGCCAGTACCCTGACAGGGGGCGGGCATAGCAATCAGCCCCAGCATTTT. Its protein is CASTLTGGGHSNQPQHF. J is TRBJ1-5 and V is TRBV19; TRBD1 matches 10 bases. The germline V gene encodes CDR1 LNHDA and CDR2 SQIVND (reference sequence). V gave up 7 bases and J gave up 0 bases; unmatched junction bases: 9. This CDR3 contains 17 residues.

The rearrangement links TRBV2 to TRBJ1-1; D gene unclear. In germline, CDR1 is SNHLY, CDR2 FYNNEI. Trimming removed 3 bases at V and 0 bases at J, with 8 bases between. The CDR3 is 14 residues long. CDR3 bases: TGTGCCAGCAGTGAGCCGAGGTTGAACACTGAAGCTTTCTTT. Its translation: CASSEPRLNTEAFF.

The gene calls are TRBV5-1 and TRBJ2-2; no reliable D call. With 0 bases removed from V and 6 bases from J, the gap between germline ends came to 3 bases. CDR1 and CDR2 from the germline V gene are SGHRS and YFSETQ. The CDR3 is 12 residues long. CDR3 region: CASSLAAGELFF. CDR3 nucleotides: TGCGCCAGCAGCTTGGCGGCCGGGGAGCTGTTTTTT.

J is TRBJ1-1 and V is TRBV19; a possible D gene is TRBD1 (5 bases). The germline CDR1 and CDR2 sequences are LNHDA and SQIVND (reference sequence). The CDR3 loop spans 12 amino acids. Trimming shortened V by 1 base and J by 6 bases, and 6 bases separated the two germline ends. In DNA, the CDR3 is TGTGCCAGTAGTATAGGCAGGGCTGAAGCTTTCTTT. It translates to CASSIGRAEAFF.

The chain combines TRBV6-5 with TRBJ2-1; 7 nucleotides agree with TRBD2. The CDR3 runs 14 residues. Germline V lookup: CDR1 MNHEY, CDR2 SVGAGI. Trimming removed 6 bases from V and 2 bases from J; junction bases left unmatched: 4. CDR3: CASRERGAYNEQFF. As DNA, the CDR3 is TGTGCCAGCAGGGAGCGGGGAGCCTACAATGAGCAGTTCTTC.

The J gene is TRBJ1-1, the V gene TRBV4-1; possible D gene TRBD1, 5 bases. The CDR3 loop spans 14 amino acids. Deletions cut 4 bases from V and 5 bases from J, with 14 bases between. Germline CDR1 is MGHRA and CDR2 is YSYEKL. CDR3 sequence: CASSPVGGPTEAFF. In nucleotides, the CDR3 is TGCGCCAGCAGCCCAGTGGGGGGTCCGACTGAAGCTTTCTTT.

The CDR3 DNA sequence: TGTGCCAGCAGTTTGGACAGGAACACTGAAGCTTTCTTT. Amino acids: CASSLDRNTEAFF. The rearrangement joins TRBV27 to TRBJ1-1, with a possible D match to TRBD1 (6 bases). V lost 3 bases, J lost 1 base, and 6 bases lay in between. CDR1 MNHEY and CDR2 SMNVEV come from the germline V gene (reference sequence). The CDR3 has 13 amino acids.

V and J are TRBV28 and TRBJ2-3, with D unclear. Per the germline V gene, CDR1 is MDHEN and CDR2 is SYDVKM. This CDR3 has 13 residues. Between the trimmed V and J ends, which lost 6 bases and 4 bases, there was a span of 11 bases. In nucleotides, the CDR3 is TGTGCCAGCAGCCCTACGTCACCAGATACGCAGTATTTT. Its protein product is CASSPTSPDTQYF. The variable domain in full, with the rest retrieved from reference TRBV28 and TRBJ2-3, is DVKVTQSSRYLVKRTGEKVFLECVQDMDHENMFWYRQDPGLGLRLIYFSYDVKMKEKGDIPEGYSVSREKKERFSLILESASTNQTSMYLCASSPTSPDTQYFGPGTRLTVL.

V gene TRBV29-1 combines with J gene TRBJ1-4; 7 nucleotides align to TRBD1. The CDR3 totals 14 residues. Trimming took 4 bases from V and 3 from J; bases not matched to a gene: 5. The germline V gene has CDR1 SQVTM and CDR2 ANQGSEA. CDR3 coding DNA: TGCAGCGTTGTGGACGGGACAGCTAATGAAAAACTGTTTTTT. It encodes CSVVDGTANEKLFF.

V is TRBV7-2 and J is TRBJ1-6, with 10 bases aligning to TRBD1. The V gene's germline CDR1 is SGHTA and CDR2 FQGNSA. Trimming removed 0 bases from V and 7 bases from J; junction bases left unmatched: 3. This CDR3 is built from 16 residues. CDR3 residues: CASSLADRGQNSPLHF. The CDR3 DNA follows: TGTGCCAGCAGCTTAGCTGACAGGGGGCAGAATTCACCCCTCCACTTT. Drawing the rest from reference TRBV7-2 and TRBJ1-6, the complete variable domain is GAGVSQSPSNKVTEKGKDVELRCDPISGHTALYWYRQSLGQGLEFLIYFQGNSAPDKSGLPSDRFSAERTGGSVSTLTIQRTQQEDSAVYLCASSLADRGQNSPLHFGNGTRLTVT.

This chain connects TRBV28 to TRBJ2-2; a possible D gene is TRBD1 (6 bases). V lost 5 bases to trimming and J lost 7 bases, with 17 bases between them. The CDR3 has 15 amino acids. Germline V lookup: CDR1 MDHEN, CDR2 SYDVKM. The CDR3 loop is CASSGPRQVGGELFF. The CDR3 DNA reads as TGTGCCAGCAGTGGTCCCCGACAGGTCGGCGGGGAGCTGTTTTTT.

The V gene is TRBV7-9, the J gene TRBJ1-1; TRBD1 is a possible D gene (5 bases). Germline V gene sequence: CDR1 SEHNR, CDR2 FQNEAQ (reference sequence). There are 13 residues in the CDR3. V was cut by 5 bases and J by 5 bases, with 12 bases left in between. Here the CDR3 DNA reads TGTGCCAGCAGCCCCAGGGCGGCTACTGAAGCTTTCTTT. Translated: CASSPRAATEAFF.

The chain couples TRBV5-5 to TRBJ1-5, with D hard to call. Trimming pared 5 bases from V and 4 bases from J, leaving 13 bases between. CDR1 is SGHKS, CDR2 YYEKEE, per germline (reference sequence). This CDR3 contains 14 residues. For the CDR3, the DNA is TGTGCCAGCAGTGTTGATTTGAGTAATCAGCCCCAGCATTTT. The encoded protein is CASSVDLSNQPQHF.

This chain joins TRBV11-1 and TRBJ2-1; 10 nucleotides align to TRBD2. CDR3 length equals 15 residues. With 5 bases clipped from V and 3 bases from J, the junction kept 4 bases outside the gene matches. The V gene's germline CDR1 is SGHAT and CDR2 FQDESV (reference sequence). The CDR3 DNA reads as TGTGCCAGCAGCATTCGGACTAGCGGCTACAATGAGCAGTTCTTC. As protein: CASSIRTSGYNEQFF.

The chain joins TRBV29-1 to TRBJ2-1; 10 nucleotides match TRBD2. The ends lost 4 bases at V and 4 bases at J; junction bases unmatched: 1. The CDR3 consists of 13 residues. Germline V gene data show CDR1 as SQVTM and CDR2 as ANQGSEA. CDR3 sequence reads: CSVVLAGYNEQFF. CDR3 nucleotide sequence: TGCAGCGTTGTACTAGCGGGATACAATGAGCAGTTCTTC.